This T cell receptor (beta chain) was identified in a study of blood T cells in healthy people across ages. V gave up 4 bases and J gave up 0 bases, with 7 bases separating them. Germline V CDR1 and CDR2: SQVTM, ANQGSEA. CDR3 length: 14 amino acids. The second PCR ran about 6 to 11 cycles with a sample-barcoded 5' primer and J-beta primers. TCRdb recomputed calls from the 5' RACE reads with MiXCR, one row per CDR3 protein. The repertoire holds 650,000 to 900,000 distinct CDR3 sequences, with around 62% as singletons. Sequenced material: blood. The rearrangement uses TRBV29-1 and TRBJ2-6; the D call may be TRBD1 or TRBD2 (5 bases each). The receptor comes from a man aged 30 to 45 in good health. The CDR3 coding sequence is TGCAGCGTTGGGGACGGCTCTGGGGCCAACGTCCTGACTTTC. It specifies CSVGDGSGANVLTF.